The 13 T cell receptor beta chains below were found in one sample sequenced in a study of CD8+CD57+ T cells in acquired aplastic anemia. The sequenced patients had an expansion of CD8+CD57+ cells seen by flow cytometry. Using genomic DNA as the template, TCR beta VDJ and CDR3 profiling was carried out. TCRdb reprocessed the reads with MiXCR, giving one entry per CDR3 protein. The data contain approximately 470,000 distinct CDR3 sequences, around 30% of them singletons. What was sequenced was sorted CD4+, CD8+, or CD8+CD57+ T cells (not recorded which) from PBMCs. The receptors stem from a human donor with aplastic anemia.

In regard to this clonotype: This is likely a read error, given that the CDR3 carries no conserved phenylalanine or tryptophan at its end. The chain links TRBV29-1 to TRBJ2-6, with 8 bases matching TRBD1. This CDR3 comprises 14 residues. Germline V gene data show CDR1 as SQVTM and CDR2 as ANQGSEA. Here the CDR3 reads CSVGQGAGANILTS. The CDR3, as DNA: TGCAGCGTGGGTCAGGGGGCCGGGGCCAACATCCTGACTTCC.

This clonotype was found many times. V and J are TRBV19 and TRBJ1-5, with 9 nucleotides matching TRBD1. V was pared by 3 bases and J by 4 bases, with 10 bases of the junction left unmatched. Germline V CDR1 and CDR2: LNHDA, SQIVND (reference sequence). This CDR3 is built from 17 residues. CDR3 DNA: TGTGCCAGTAGTATCTGGGCGGGACAGGGTTCGAATCAGCCCCAGCATTTT. It translates to CASSIWAGQGSNQPQHF. Based on the CDR3 plus reference TRBV19 and TRBJ1-5, the full variable domain is DGGITQSPKYLFRKEGQNVTLSCEQNLNHDAMYWYRQDPGQGLRLIYYSQIVNDFQKGDIAEGYSVSREKKESFPLTVTSAQKNPTAFYLCASSIWAGQGSNQPQHFGDGTRLSIL.

At least ten counts were recorded for this clonotype. The V and J genes are TRBV20-1 and TRBJ1-5; weak D call: TRBD1 (6 bases). Germline V gives CDR1 DFQATT, CDR2 SNEGSKA (reference sequence). The CDR3 loop spans 14 amino acids. With 3 bases removed from V and 6 bases from J, the gap between germline ends came to 15 bases. As DNA, the CDR3 is TGCAGTGCTAGCAGCCCAGGGGAGGGTCAGCCCCAGCATTTT. This codes for CSASSPGEGQPQHF.

This chain uses TRBV6-1 with TRBJ2-1; D not certain. V lost 10 bases, J lost 8 bases, and 6 bases lay in between. Germline V CDR1 and CDR2: MNHNS, SASEGT. The CDR3 covers 9 residues. The CDR3 spells CAIPHEQFF. The CDR3 DNA reads as TGTGCCATCCCCCATGAGCAGTTCTTC.

As to this clonotype: With a much larger clone just one base away, this may be a read error. This chain uses TRBV24-1 with TRBJ1-1; tentatively, D is TRBD1 (5 bases). This CDR3 is 15 amino acids long. The germline V gene encodes CDR1 KGHDR and CDR2 SFDVKD. CDR3 nucleotide sequence: TGTGCCACCAGTGGTTTGAGGGGACTGAACACTGAAGCTTTCTTT. Its protein product is CATSGLRGLNTEAFF.

This clonotype has ten or more counts. The chain employs TRBV19 and TRBJ2-7; D is tentatively TRBD1 or TRBD2 (5 bases each). Trimming pared 3 bases from V and 5 bases from J, leaving 14 bases between. CDR1 is LNHDA, CDR2 SQIVND, per germline (reference sequence). The CDR3 covers 14 residues. CDR3 nucleotides: TGTGCCAGTAGTATCTCGTGGGACGTTGACGAGCAGTACTTC. Its translation is CASSISWDVDEQYF.

Details on this clonotype: Compared with germline, one end of the junction differs, possibly owing to a read error. The chain links TRBV7-3 to TRBJ2-2; possibly TRBD2 for D (6 bases). This CDR3 has 14 amino acids. Germline V gene sequence: CDR1 SGHTA, CDR2 FQGTGA. The CDR3 sequence is CASSFQGRTGGLFF. CDR3 coding DNA: TGTGCCAGCAGCTTCCAGGGTAGGACCGGGGGGCTGTTTTTT.

Regarding this clonotype: A junction boundary mismatches the germline segment, possibly from a read error. This chain uses TRBV12-3 or TRBV12-4 with TRBJ1-1; tentative D call: TRBD1 (6 bases). CDR3 size: 18 residues. The CDR3, as DNA: TGCGCCAGCAAAAAATTTGGGTCCGTGAGGGACATGAACACTGAAGCTTTCTTT. It translates to CASKKFGSVRDMNTEAFF.

This clonotype was seen many times. The J gene is TRBJ1-5, the V gene TRBV7-8; a weak D match, TRBD1 (6 bases). The V and J ends lost 2 bases and 4 bases respectively, with 12 bases between them. This CDR3 comprises 15 residues. Germline loops: CDR1 SGHVS, CDR2 FQNEAQ. The CDR3 nucleotides are TGTGCCAGCAGCTTATGGGAGGGGGTGAATCAGCCCCAGCATTTT. This translates into CASSLWEGVNQPQHF.

This sequence joins TRBV27 and TRBJ2-7; the D gene could be TRBD1 or TRBD2 (7 bases each). From germline, CDR1 is MNHEY and CDR2 SMNVEV (reference sequence). CDR3 length equals 19 residues. The V and J ends lost 2 bases and 3 bases respectively, with 26 bases between them. CDR3 loop: CASSLGGGTDRAYFYEQYF. The CDR3 DNA reads TGTGCCAGCAGTTTAGGGGGGGGCACCGACAGGGCGTACTTCTACGAGCAGTACTTC.

The chain joins TRBV6-5 to TRBJ2-7; a possible D gene is TRBD1 (5 bases). The CDR3 runs 15 residues. CDR1 and CDR2 (germline): MNHEY, SVGAGI. The V end lost 4 bases, the J end lost 0 bases, and 13 bases lay between the germline ends. The CDR3 region is CASSSETASSYEQYF. The CDR3 nucleotides read TGTGCCAGCAGTTCCGAGACAGCGAGCTCCTACGAGCAGTACTTC.

The rearrangement links TRBV29-1 to TRBJ1-3, with 10 nucleotides matching TRBD1. CDR1 and CDR2 from the germline V gene are SQVTM and ANQGSEA. The CDR3 is 15 amino acids. The ends lost 6 bases at V and 2 bases at J; junction bases unmatched: 7. The CDR3 loop reads CSVGGQGGPGNTIYF. CDR3 nucleotides: TGCAGCGTGGGCGGACAGGGGGGGCCTGGAAACACCATATATTTT.

This clonotype was picked up many times. This sequence joins TRBV7-2 and TRBJ2-5; D is possibly TRBD2 (6 bases). Per the germline V gene, CDR1 is SGHTA and CDR2 is FQGNSA. With 5 bases removed from V and 5 bases from J, the gap between germline ends came to 9 bases. CDR3 length: 12 residues. The chain's CDR3 is CASSVTSETQYF. The CDR3, as DNA: TGTGCCAGCAGCGTTACTAGCGAGACCCAGTACTTC. The entire variable domain, with the rest obtained from reference TRBV7-2 and TRBJ2-5, is as follows: GAGVSQSPSNKVTEKGKDVELRCDPISGHTALYWYRQSLGQGLEFLIYFQGNSAPDKSGLPSDRFSAERTGGSVSTLTIQRTQQEDSAVYLCASSVTSETQYFGPGTRLLVL.